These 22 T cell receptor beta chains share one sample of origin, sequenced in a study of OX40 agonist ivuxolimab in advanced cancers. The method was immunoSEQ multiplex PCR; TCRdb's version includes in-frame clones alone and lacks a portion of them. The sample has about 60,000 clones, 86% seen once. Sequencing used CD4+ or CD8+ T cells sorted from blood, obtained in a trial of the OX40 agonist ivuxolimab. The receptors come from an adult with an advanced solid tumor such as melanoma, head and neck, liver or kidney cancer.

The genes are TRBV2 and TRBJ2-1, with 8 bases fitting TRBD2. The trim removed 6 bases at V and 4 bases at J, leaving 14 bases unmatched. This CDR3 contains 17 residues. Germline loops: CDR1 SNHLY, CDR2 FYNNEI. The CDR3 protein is CASRRGGGPTIYNEQFF. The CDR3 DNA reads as TGTGCCAGCAGGAGGGGCGGGGGGCCGACAATTTACAATGAGCAGTTCTTC.

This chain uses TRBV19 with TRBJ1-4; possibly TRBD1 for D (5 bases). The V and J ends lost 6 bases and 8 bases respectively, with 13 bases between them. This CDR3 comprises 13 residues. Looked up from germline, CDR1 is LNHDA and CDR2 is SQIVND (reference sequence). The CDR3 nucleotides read TGTGCCAGTAGGGTGGGGACCGGAGAAAAACTGTTTTTT. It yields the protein CASRVGTGEKLFF.

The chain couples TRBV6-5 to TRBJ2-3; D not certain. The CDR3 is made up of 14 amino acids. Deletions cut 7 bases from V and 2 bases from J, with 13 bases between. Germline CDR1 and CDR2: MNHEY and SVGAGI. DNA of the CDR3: TGTGCCAGCAAGATGGAAGGGAACACAGATACGCAGTATTTT. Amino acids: CASKMEGNTDTQYF.

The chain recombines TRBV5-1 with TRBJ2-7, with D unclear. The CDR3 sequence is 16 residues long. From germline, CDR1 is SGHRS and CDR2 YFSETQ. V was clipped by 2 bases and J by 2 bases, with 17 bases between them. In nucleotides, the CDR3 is TGCGCCAGCAGCTTTTACGGTTCATTAACCGCCTACGAGCAGTACTTC. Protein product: CASSFYGSLTAYEQYF.

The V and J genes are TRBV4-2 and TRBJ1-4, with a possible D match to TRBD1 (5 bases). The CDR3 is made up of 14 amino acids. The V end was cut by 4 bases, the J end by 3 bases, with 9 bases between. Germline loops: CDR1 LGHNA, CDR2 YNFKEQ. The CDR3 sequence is CASSLGDSNEKLFF. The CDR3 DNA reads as TGTGCCAGCAGCCTGGGGGACTCTAATGAAAAACTGTTTTTT.

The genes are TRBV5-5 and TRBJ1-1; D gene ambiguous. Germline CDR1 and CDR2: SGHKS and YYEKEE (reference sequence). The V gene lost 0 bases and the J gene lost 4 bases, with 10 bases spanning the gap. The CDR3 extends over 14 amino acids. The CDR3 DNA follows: TGTGCCAGCAGCTTGGGGGGTCTTGCCACTGAAGCTTTCTTT. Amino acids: CASSLGGLATEAFF.

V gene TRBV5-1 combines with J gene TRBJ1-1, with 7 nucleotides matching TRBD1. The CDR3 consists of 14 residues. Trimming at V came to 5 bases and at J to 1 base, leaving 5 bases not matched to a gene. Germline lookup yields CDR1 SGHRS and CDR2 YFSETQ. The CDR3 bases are TGCGCCAGCAGTTTTGACAGGGCGAACACTGAAGCTTTCTTT. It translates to CASSFDRANTEAFF. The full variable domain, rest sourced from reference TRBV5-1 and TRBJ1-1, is KAGVTQTPRYLIKTRGQQVTLSCSPISGHRSVSWYQQTPGQGLQFLFEYFSETQRNKGNFPGRFSGRQFSNSRSEMNVSTLELGDSALYLCASSFDRANTEAFFGQGTRLTVV.

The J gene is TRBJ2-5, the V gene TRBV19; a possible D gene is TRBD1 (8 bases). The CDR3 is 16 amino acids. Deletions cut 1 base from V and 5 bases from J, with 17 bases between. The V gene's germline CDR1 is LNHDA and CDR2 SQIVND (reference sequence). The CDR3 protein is CASSIGNRGRGETQYF. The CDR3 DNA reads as TGTGCCAGTAGTATAGGGAACAGGGGGAGGGGGGAGACCCAGTACTTC.

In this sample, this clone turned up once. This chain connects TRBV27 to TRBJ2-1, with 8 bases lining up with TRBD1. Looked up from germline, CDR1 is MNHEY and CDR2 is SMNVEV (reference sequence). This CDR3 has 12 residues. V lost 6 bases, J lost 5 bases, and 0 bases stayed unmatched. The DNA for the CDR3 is TGTGCCAGCAGGACAGGGGACAATGAGCAGTTCTTC. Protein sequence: CASRTGDNEQFF.

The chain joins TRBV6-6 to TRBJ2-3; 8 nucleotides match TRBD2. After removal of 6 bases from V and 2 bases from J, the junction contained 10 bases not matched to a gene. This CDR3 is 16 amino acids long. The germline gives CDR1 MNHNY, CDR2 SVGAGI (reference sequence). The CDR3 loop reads CASSSGLAPPTDTQYF. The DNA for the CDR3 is TGTGCCAGCAGCTCCGGACTAGCACCGCCCACAGATACGCAGTATTTT.

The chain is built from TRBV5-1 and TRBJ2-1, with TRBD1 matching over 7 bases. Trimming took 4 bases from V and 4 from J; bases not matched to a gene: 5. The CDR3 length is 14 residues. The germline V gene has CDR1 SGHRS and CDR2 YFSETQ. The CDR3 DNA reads TGCGCCAGCAGCCCGCTCAGGGGGTACAATGAGCAGTTCTTC. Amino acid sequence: CASSPLRGYNEQFF.

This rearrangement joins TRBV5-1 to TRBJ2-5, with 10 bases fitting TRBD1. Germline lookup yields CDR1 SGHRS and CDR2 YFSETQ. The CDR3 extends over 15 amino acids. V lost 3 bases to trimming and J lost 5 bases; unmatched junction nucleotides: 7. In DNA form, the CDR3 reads TGCGCCAGCAGCTCCCGGGACAGGGGAGGGGAGACCCAGTACTTC. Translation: CASSSRDRGGETQYF.

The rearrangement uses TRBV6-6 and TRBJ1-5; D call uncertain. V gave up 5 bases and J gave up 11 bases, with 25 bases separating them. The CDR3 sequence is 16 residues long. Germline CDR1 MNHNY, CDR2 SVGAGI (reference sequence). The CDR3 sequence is CASSKTTQSGAQSQHF. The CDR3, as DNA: TGTGCCAGCAGTAAAACAACTCAAAGCGGAGCGCAGTCCCAGCATTTT.

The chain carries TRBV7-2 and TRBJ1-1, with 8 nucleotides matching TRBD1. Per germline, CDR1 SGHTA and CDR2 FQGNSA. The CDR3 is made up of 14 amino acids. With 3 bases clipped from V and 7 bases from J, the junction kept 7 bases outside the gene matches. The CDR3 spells CASSLASGTGEAFF. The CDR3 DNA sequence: TGTGCCAGCAGCTTGGCTTCCGGGACAGGTGAAGCTTTCTTT.

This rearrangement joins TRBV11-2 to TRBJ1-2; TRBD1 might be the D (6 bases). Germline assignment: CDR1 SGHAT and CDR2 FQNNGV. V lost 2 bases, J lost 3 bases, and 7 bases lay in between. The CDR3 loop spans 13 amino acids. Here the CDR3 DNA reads TGTGCCAGCAGCTTATCAGGGGACTATGGCTACACCTTC. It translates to CASSLSGDYGYTF.

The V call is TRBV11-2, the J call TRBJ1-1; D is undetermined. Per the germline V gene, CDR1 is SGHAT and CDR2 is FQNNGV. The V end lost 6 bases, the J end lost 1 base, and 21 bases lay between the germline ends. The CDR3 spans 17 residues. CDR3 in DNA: TGTGCCAGCAGAACCACAAGGAGAAGTATAGGGAACACTGAAGCTTTCTTT. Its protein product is CASRTTRRSIGNTEAFF.

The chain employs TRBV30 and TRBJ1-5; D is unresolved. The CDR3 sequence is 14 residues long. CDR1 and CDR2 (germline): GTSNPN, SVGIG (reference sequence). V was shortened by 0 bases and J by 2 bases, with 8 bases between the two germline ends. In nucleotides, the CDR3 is TGTGCCTGGAGTGTAGGTATCGGCAATCAGCCCCAGCATTTT. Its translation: CAWSVGIGNQPQHF. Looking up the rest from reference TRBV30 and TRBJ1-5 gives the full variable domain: SQTIHQWPATLVQPVGSPLSLECTVEGTSNPNLYWYRQAAGRGLQLLFYSVGIGQISSEVPQNLSASRPQDRQFILSSKKLLLSDSGFYLCAWSVGIGNQPQHFGDGTRLSIL.

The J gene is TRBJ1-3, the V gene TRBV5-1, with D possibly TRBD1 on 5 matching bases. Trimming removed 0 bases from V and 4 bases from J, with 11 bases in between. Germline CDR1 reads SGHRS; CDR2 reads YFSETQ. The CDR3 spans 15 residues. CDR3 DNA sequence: TGCGCCAGCAGCTTGGCCATGCAGGGAGGAAACACCATATATTTT. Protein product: CASSLAMQGGNTIYF.

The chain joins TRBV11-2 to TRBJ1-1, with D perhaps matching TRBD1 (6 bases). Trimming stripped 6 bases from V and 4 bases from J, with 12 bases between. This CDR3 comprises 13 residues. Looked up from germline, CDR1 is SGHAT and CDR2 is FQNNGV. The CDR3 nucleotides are TGTGCCAGCAGTTACACAGGGTCCACTGAAGCTTTCTTT. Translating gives CASSYTGSTEAFF.

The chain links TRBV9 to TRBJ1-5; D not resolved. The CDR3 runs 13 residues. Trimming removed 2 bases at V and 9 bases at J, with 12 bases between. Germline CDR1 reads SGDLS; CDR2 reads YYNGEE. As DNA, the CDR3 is TGTGCCAGCAGCGTTCGACTCCGGGGGCCCCAGCATTTT. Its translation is CASSVRLRGPQHF.

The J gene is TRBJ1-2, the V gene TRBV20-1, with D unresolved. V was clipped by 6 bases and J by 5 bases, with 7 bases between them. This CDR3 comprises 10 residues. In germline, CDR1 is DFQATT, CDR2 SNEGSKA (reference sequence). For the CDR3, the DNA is TGCAGTGCAGGGAGTTATGGCTACACCTTC. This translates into CSAGSYGYTF.

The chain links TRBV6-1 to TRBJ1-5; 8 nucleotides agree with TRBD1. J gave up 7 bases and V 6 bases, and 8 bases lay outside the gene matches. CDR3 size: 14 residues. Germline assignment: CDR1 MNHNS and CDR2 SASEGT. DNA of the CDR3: TGTGCCAGCAGGTCAGGGGGCGGCACCCAGCCCCAGCATTTT. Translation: CASRSGGGTQPQHF.